The 24 T cell receptor beta chains presented below share a single source sample, sequenced in a study of post-analysis software for immune sequencing data (dated by TCRdb to the mid-2010s). The paper's findings and limits, for the study overall: Patients showed significantly higher frequencies than controls for several TRBV segments, among them TRBV5-6, TRBV5-1 and TRBV20-1.

Their cognate antigens are unknown. The library was obtained by PCR. The instrument was an Illumina HiSeq 2500. Unique molecular identifiers were incorporated into TCR beta cDNA libraries to reduce PCR and sequencing biases. In-frame beta chains were kept once TCRdb had trimmed the public reads at Q25 with fastp and called clones with MiXCR. Identical CDR3 protein sequences are pooled into one entry, listed with their most common genes and DNA. This sample holds more than 450,000 distinct CDR3 sequences; about 40% were observed only once. The ten largest clones add up to approximately 1.7% of the sample. Sample: blood. The receptors were gathered from a girl aged 5-17 years with multiple sclerosis.

The CDR3 protein is CASSQDPGVPDTQYF. The CDR3 DNA follows: TGCGCCAGCAGCCAAGATCCAGGAGTCCCGGATACGCAGTATTTT. The V gene is TRBV4-1, the J gene TRBJ2-3; no firm D call. Trimming took off 0 bases at V and 6 bases at J, with 13 bases between the two ends. The germline CDR1 and CDR2 sequences are MGHRA and YSYEKL. The CDR3 contains 15 residues.

This clonotype appeared a few times. This chain links TRBV20-1 with TRBJ2-5; 7 positions agree with TRBD1. The CDR3 spans 14 residues. Germline V gives CDR1 DFQATT, CDR2 SNEGSKA (reference sequence). With 1 base clipped from V and 0 bases from J, the junction kept 2 bases outside the gene matches. The DNA for the CDR3 is TGCAGTGCTAGAGCGACAGGGCACCAAGAGACCCAGTACTTC. Translating gives CSARATGHQETQYF.

The gene calls are TRBV7-9 and TRBJ1-1, with 8 bases lining up with TRBD1. This CDR3 contains 14 residues. Germline V gene lookup returns CDR1 SEHNR and CDR2 FQNEAQ (reference sequence). The ends lost 4 bases at V and 7 bases at J; junction bases unmatched: 8. The CDR3 DNA is TGTGCCAGCAGCTCCCAGGGGGCTGGTAGTGAAGCTTTCTTT. Protein product: CASSSQGAGSEAFF.

This chain joins TRBV7-2 and TRBJ2-1; 8 nucleotides align to TRBD1. Trimming removed 6 bases from V and 0 bases from J; junction bases left unmatched: 16. Germline V CDR1 and CDR2: SGHTA, FQGNSA. The CDR3 covers 19 residues. The CDR3, as DNA: TGTGCCAGCAGTTTAAGATTCGGACAGGGCGCCTACTCCTACAATGAGCAGTTCTTC. This encodes CASSLRFGQGAYSYNEQFF.

The table lists this clonotype with many counts. The chain uses TRBV29-1 and TRBJ2-1; D gene uncertain. Trimming left V 4 bases short and J 12 bases short, with 13 bases between. The CDR3 extends over 11 amino acids. CDR1 SQVTM and CDR2 ANQGSEA come from the germline V gene. In DNA, the CDR3 is TGCAGCGTTGGTGTTGGGAAAGGGCAGTTCTTC. Translated: CSVGVGKGQFF.

This clonotype was seen a handful of times. The chain couples TRBV10-1 to TRBJ2-7; TRBD1 might be the D (6 bases). Germline lookup yields CDR1 WNHNN and CDR2 SYGVQD (reference sequence). This CDR3 has 16 residues. V was pared by 2 bases and J by 5 bases, with 19 bases between. The CDR3 sequence is CASSEGGRQGIDEQYF. The CDR3 coding sequence is TGCGCCAGCAGTGAGGGGGGTAGGCAGGGGATCGACGAGCAGTACTTC.

This rearrangement joins TRBV6-5 to TRBJ1-2; perhaps TRBD1 as D (5 bases). Germline-derived CDR1 and CDR2 are MNHEY and SVGAGI. This CDR3 has 14 residues. Trimming took off 0 bases at V and 4 bases at J, with 9 bases between the two ends. DNA of the CDR3: TGTGCCAGCAGTTACTCGGGGGTTACCTATGGCTACACCTTC. Amino acids: CASSYSGVTYGYTF.

The chain combines TRBV20-1 with TRBJ1-2; the D is unclear. Germline lookup yields CDR1 DFQATT and CDR2 SNEGSKA (reference sequence). Trimming stripped 0 bases from V and 7 bases from J, with 15 bases between. This CDR3 has 14 residues. CDR3 region: CSAREMAARGGYTF. For the CDR3, the DNA is TGCAGTGCTAGAGAAATGGCAGCGCGTGGTGGCTACACCTTC.

Concerning this clonotype itself: A much larger clonotype is one base distant, so this may be a read error. The rearrangement uses TRBV20-1 and TRBJ1-2; D gene unclear. This CDR3 contains 13 residues. Trimming took 1 base from V and 1 from J, leaving 7 bases between them. Germline V gives CDR1 DFQATT, CDR2 SNEGSKA (reference sequence). CDR3 bases: TGCAGTGCTAGAGGTAGGAGTAACTATGGCTACACCTTC. Its translation: CSARGRSNYGYTF.

This clonotype was seen more than once but under ten times. The rearrangement links TRBV4-1 to TRBJ1-5; 8 nucleotides match TRBD1. Germline assignment: CDR1 MGHRA and CDR2 YSYEKL. The junction had 13 bases not matched to a gene; V was cut back by 1 base and J by 5 bases. This CDR3 has 18 residues. The CDR3 protein is CASSQVVSRGLLYQPQHF. As DNA, the CDR3 is TGCGCCAGCAGCCAAGTAGTTAGCAGGGGGCTTCTCTATCAGCCCCAGCATTTT.

This clonotype was observed a few times. This rearrangement joins TRBV20-1 to TRBJ1-1; the match to TRBD1 covers 11 bases. Per germline, CDR1 DFQATT and CDR2 SNEGSKA (reference sequence). This CDR3 has 12 amino acids. After removal of 5 bases from V and 4 bases from J, the junction contained 0 bases not matched to a gene. Here the CDR3 reads CSAGQGATEAFF. CDR3 nucleotide sequence: TGCAGTGCTGGACAGGGGGCCACTGAAGCTTTCTTT.

This clonotype was found a few times. The gene calls are TRBV7-9 and TRBJ2-7; D gene ambiguous. This CDR3 is 11 amino acids long. V lost 1 base, J lost 6 bases, and 4 bases lay in between. Per the germline V gene, CDR1 is SEHNR and CDR2 is FQNEAQ (reference sequence). This CDR3 is CASSLELEQYF. The CDR3 DNA sequence: TGTGCCAGCAGCTTAGAACTCGAGCAGTACTTC. The full variable domain, completed using reference TRBV7-9 and TRBJ2-7, is DTGVSQNPRHKITKRGQNVTFRCDPISEHNRLYWYRQTLGQGPEFLTYFQNEAQLEKSRLLSDRFSAERPKGSFSTLEIQRTEQGDSAMYLCASSLELEQYFGPGTRLTVT.

This chain connects TRBV4-1 to TRBJ2-4, with 7 bases fitting TRBD2. J lost 5 bases, V lost 4 bases, and 11 bases had no gene match. The CDR3 spans 16 residues. Germline-derived CDR1 and CDR2 are MGHRA and YSYEKL. CDR3 in amino acids: CASSPTGGRWENIQYF. Here the CDR3 DNA reads TGCGCCAGCAGCCCTACGGGGGGACGGTGGGAAAACATTCAGTACTTC.

This rearrangement joins TRBV5-4 to TRBJ2-4, with 7 bases lining up with TRBD1. Germline loops: CDR1 SGHNT, CDR2 YYREEE (reference sequence). The CDR3 runs 16 residues. V gave up 4 bases and J gave up 0 bases; unmatched junction bases: 7. CDR3 bases: TGTGCCAGCAGCCCCTCTGGACAGGTAGCCAAAAACATTCAGTACTTC. Protein product: CASSPSGQVAKNIQYF.

Note on this clonotype: Without the conserved terminal phenylalanine or tryptophan, this CDR3 likely stems from a read error. The chain combines TRBV10-3 with TRBJ2-2, with 11 bases aligning to TRBD1. The V gene's germline CDR1 is ENHRY and CDR2 SYGVKD. The CDR3 has 16 amino acids. Unmatched junction bases numbered 6, after V lost 3 bases and J lost 6 bases. CDR3 sequence (DNA): TGTGCCATCAGTGATTCGGACAGGGGGCGCGCCGGGGAGCTGTTTTGT. Encoded protein: CAISDSDRGRAGELFC.

The table lists this clonotype with a few counts. This chain connects TRBV12-3 or TRBV12-4 to TRBJ2-4; TRBD1 is a possible D gene (6 bases). The CDR3 is made up of 13 amino acids. The V and J ends lost 5 bases and 7 bases respectively, with 12 bases between them. The CDR3 protein is CASSLRQDNIQYF. In DNA, the CDR3 is TGTGCCAGCAGTCTTCGACAGGATAACATTCAGTACTTC.

This chain links TRBV27 with TRBJ2-5; D call uncertain. This CDR3 spans 12 amino acids. The V end was cut by 4 bases, the J end by 9 bases, with 12 bases between. Germline V lookup: CDR1 MNHEY, CDR2 SMNVEV (reference sequence). This chain's CDR3 is CASSSPPAAQYF. For the CDR3, the DNA is TGTGCCAGCAGTTCGCCTCCCGCGGCCCAGTACTTC.

CDR3: CASSVSTGGRTDTQYF. For the CDR3, the DNA is TGTGCCAGCAGCGTCTCTACGGGGGGCCGCACAGATACGCAGTATTTT. The V and J genes are TRBV13 and TRBJ2-3, with D possibly TRBD2 on 7 matching bases. The CDR3 spans 16 residues. The germline V gene has CDR1 PRHDT and CDR2 FYEKMQ (reference sequence). The V end lost 5 bases, the J end lost 1 base, and 16 bases lay between the germline ends.

This chain uses TRBV7-9 with TRBJ2-7; D perhaps matches TRBD2 (7 bases). Germline assignment: CDR1 SEHNR and CDR2 FQNEAQ (reference sequence). Trimming took off 5 bases at V and 1 base at J, with 21 bases between the two ends. The CDR3 is 17 residues long. The CDR3 DNA is TGTGCCAGCAGCCCCTGGGGGGGGGGCAGGAAGTCCTACGAGCAGTACTTC. As protein: CASSPWGGGRKSYEQYF.

The V and J genes are TRBV24-1 and TRBJ2-6; D is ambiguous. The V and J ends lost 9 bases and 0 bases respectively, with 5 bases between them. Germline CDR1 and CDR2: KGHDR and SFDVKD. This CDR3 has 13 amino acids. The CDR3 protein is CATLSSGANVLTF. The CDR3 coding sequence is TGTGCCACCTTAAGCTCTGGGGCCAACGTCCTGACTTTC.

The chain uses TRBV12-3 or TRBV12-4 and TRBJ2-7; D is unresolved. This CDR3 contains 15 residues. Trimming removed 5 bases from V and 0 bases from J, with 14 bases in between. The CDR3 is CASSGQLGSSYEQYF. CDR3 nucleotide sequence: TGTGCCAGCAGTGGCCAGCTGGGCAGCTCCTACGAGCAGTACTTC.

This chain links TRBV20-1 with TRBJ2-1; tentative D call: TRBD2 (5 bases). Germline loops: CDR1 DFQATT, CDR2 SNEGSKA (reference sequence). This CDR3 contains 14 residues. V was pared by 3 bases and J by 8 bases, with 17 bases between. The CDR3 protein is CSASSATSWDEQFF. As DNA, the CDR3 is TGCAGTGCTAGCTCAGCAACTAGTTGGGATGAGCAGTTCTTC.

This clonotype was observed a handful of times. V gene TRBV29-1 combines with J gene TRBJ2-5, with D uncertain. CDR3 size: 11 residues. From germline, CDR1 is SQVTM and CDR2 ANQGSEA. V gave up 4 bases and J gave up 4 bases, with 7 bases separating them. The CDR3: CSVALGETQYF. The CDR3 DNA follows: TGCAGCGTTGCCCTAGGAGAGACCCAGTACTTC.

In its sample, this clonotype was seen once. The chain couples TRBV27 to TRBJ1-1, with D possibly matching TRBD1 (6 bases). This CDR3 comprises 15 residues. The V end lost 3 bases, the J end lost 5 bases, and 16 bases lay between the germline ends. CDR1 and CDR2 from the germline V gene are MNHEY and SMNVEV (reference sequence). The CDR3 DNA is TGTGCCAGCAGTTTTGGAGGGCAGACAGGTACTGAAGCTTTCTTT. It specifies CASSFGGQTGTEAFF.